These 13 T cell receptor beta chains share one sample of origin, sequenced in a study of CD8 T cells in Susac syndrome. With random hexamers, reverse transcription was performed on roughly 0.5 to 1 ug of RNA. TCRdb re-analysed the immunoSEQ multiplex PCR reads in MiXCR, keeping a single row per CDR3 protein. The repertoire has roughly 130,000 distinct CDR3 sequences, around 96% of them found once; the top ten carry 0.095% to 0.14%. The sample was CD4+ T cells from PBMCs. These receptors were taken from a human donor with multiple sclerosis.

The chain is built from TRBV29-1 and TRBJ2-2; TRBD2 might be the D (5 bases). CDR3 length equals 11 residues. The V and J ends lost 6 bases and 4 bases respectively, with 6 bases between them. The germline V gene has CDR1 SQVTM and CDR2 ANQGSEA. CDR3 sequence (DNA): TGCAGCGTGGGAGTCACCGGGGAGCTGTTTTTT. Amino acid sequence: CSVGVTGELFF.

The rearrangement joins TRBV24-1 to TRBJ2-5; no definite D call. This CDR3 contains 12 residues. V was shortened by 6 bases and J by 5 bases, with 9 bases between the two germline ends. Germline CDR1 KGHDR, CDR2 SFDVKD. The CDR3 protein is CATSRNRETQYF. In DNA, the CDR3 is TGTGCCACCAGTAGGAATCGGGAGACCCAGTACTTC.

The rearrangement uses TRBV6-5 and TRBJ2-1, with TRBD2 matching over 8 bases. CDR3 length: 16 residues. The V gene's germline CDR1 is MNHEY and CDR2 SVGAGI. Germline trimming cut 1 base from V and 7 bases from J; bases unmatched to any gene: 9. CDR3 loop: CASSYYRAGVRNEQFF. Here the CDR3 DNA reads TGTGCCAGCAGTTACTACCGAGCGGGAGTGAGGAATGAGCAGTTCTTC.

The CDR3 nucleotides are TGTGCCAGCAGCGCCGGGACCCGCGGGGGAACAGATACGCAGTATTTT. Amino acid sequence: CASSAGTRGGTDTQYF. The chain employs TRBV9 and TRBJ2-3, with 7 positions matching TRBD2. Germline loops: CDR1 SGDLS, CDR2 YYNGEE. Trimming took 3 bases from V and 3 from J; bases not matched to a gene: 10. The CDR3 has 16 residues.

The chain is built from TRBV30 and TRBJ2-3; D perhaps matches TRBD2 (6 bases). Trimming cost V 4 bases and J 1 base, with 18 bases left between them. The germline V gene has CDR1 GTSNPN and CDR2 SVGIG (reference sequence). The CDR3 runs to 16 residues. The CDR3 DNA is TGTGCCTGGACCACGGGATGGAGGGAGGGCACAGATACGCAGTATTTT. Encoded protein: CAWTTGWREGTDTQYF.

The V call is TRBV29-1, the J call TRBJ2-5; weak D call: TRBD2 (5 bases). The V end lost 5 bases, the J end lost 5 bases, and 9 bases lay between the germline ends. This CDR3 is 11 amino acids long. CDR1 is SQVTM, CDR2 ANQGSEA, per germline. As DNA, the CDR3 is TGCAGCGTTAGCCCGGGGGAGACCCAGTACTTC. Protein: CSVSPGETQYF.

CDR3 DNA: TGTGCCAGCAGCAAGGGACTAGCAAGTCGTAATCCCTACAATGAGCAGTTCTTC. Its protein is CASSKGLASRNPYNEQFF. The V gene is TRBV7-9, the J gene TRBJ2-1; TRBD2 matches 9 bases. Germline CDR1 SEHNR, CDR2 FQNEAQ (reference sequence). Losses at the gene ends were 5 bases for V and 2 bases for J; bases not matched to a gene: 13. This CDR3 contains 18 residues.

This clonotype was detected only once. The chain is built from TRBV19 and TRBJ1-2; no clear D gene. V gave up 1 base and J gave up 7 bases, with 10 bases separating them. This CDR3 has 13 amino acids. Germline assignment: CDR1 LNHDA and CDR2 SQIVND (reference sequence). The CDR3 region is CASSIGGLGGYTF. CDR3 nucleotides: TGTGCCAGTAGTATAGGAGGGCTCGGTGGCTACACCTTC.

The DNA of the CDR3 is TGTGCCAGCACCCGGACAGGGGGCTACGAGCAGTACTTC. Its translation: CASTRTGGYEQYF. The V and J genes are TRBV25-1 and TRBJ2-7; the match to TRBD1 covers 10 bases. Germline-derived CDR1 and CDR2 are MGHDK and SYGVNS. J was trimmed by 3 bases and V by 7 bases; bases with no gene match: 3. The CDR3 totals 13 residues.

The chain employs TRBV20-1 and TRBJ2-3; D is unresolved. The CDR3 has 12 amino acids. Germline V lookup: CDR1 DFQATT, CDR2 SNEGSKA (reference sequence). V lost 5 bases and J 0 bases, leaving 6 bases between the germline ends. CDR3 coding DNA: TGCAGTGCTGAGAAAAGCACAGATACGCAGTATTTT. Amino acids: CSAEKSTDTQYF.

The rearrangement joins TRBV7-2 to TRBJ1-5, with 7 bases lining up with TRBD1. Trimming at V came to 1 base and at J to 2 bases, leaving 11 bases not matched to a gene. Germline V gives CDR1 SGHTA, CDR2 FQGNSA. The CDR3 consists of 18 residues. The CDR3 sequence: CASSLGPWRTGGNQPQHF. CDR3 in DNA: TGTGCCAGCAGCTTAGGGCCCTGGCGAACAGGGGGCAATCAGCCCCAGCATTTT.

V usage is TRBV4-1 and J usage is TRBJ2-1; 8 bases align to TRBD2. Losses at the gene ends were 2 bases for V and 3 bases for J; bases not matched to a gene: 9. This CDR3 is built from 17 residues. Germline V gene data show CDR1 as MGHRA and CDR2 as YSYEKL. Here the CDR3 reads CASSQRSTTSGYNEQFF. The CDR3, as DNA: TGCGCCAGCAGCCAACGGTCAACCACTAGCGGCTACAATGAGCAGTTCTTC.

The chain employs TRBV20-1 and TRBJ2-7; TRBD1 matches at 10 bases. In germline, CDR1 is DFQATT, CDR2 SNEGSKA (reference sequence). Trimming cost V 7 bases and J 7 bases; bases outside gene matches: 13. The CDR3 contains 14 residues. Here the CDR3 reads CSGIRDRGAWEQYF. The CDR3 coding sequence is TGCAGTGGGATTCGGGACAGGGGCGCATGGGAGCAGTACTTC.